This TCR beta chain was captured in a study of cytomegalovirus exposure and HLA in healthy donors. Study conclusions and caveats: Later on, an analysis found that several of the most significant clusters appeared to be linked to common viral pathogens, which included parvovirus B19.

V lost 2 bases and J 5 bases, leaving 16 bases between the germline ends. Per germline, CDR1 GTSNPN and CDR2 SVGIG (reference sequence). The CDR3 covers 15 residues. Concerning this clone itself: Its cognate antigen is unknown.

Amplification used 60 Vbeta primers and 13 Jbeta primers. Libraries were prepared by immunoSEQ multiplex PCR; TCRdb keeps only in-frame clonotypes and omits some of them. In the table there are about 160,000 clones, around 74% of which are singletons. The gene calls are TRBV30 and TRBJ1-5; D unresolved. Sequencing was done on a sample of PBMCs. The TCR sequence derives from a woman in her 30s in good health and CMV-seronegative. The CDR3 DNA is TGTGCCTGGAGTCGAAAGTGGATGGAGGATCAGCCCCAGCATTTT. It codes for CAWSRKWMEDQPQHF.